This is a list of T cell receptor beta chains from one sample in a study of immune heterogeneity within non-small cell lung tumors. TCRdb reprocessed the multiplex PCR reads via MiXCR and lists one record per CDR3 protein. The sample holds tens of thousands of distinct CDR3 sequences; around 26% are singletons and the top ten take approximately 3.7%. The sequencing input was lung tumor tissue. All receptors derive from a man aged 35-49 years with non-small cell lung cancer. Both conserved end residues are part of each CDR3. D genes are given only for firm matches. Clone size is not always given. Where it is, it says once, few, many or a class for expanded clones.

TRBJ2-2 TRBV30 few TRBD2 CAWSPGLAGVEELFF TGTGCCTGGAGCCCGGGACTAGCGGGTGTGGAGGAGCTGTTTTTT
TRBJ2-2 TRBV6-1 few NA CASSPAWNTGELFF TGTGCCAGCAGTCCCGCTTGGAACACCGGGGAGCTGTTTTTT
TRBJ1-5 TRBV19 many NA CASSMKGNSNQPQHF TGTGCCAGTAGTATGAAGGGTAACAGCAATCAGCCCCAGCATTTT
TRBJ1-2 TRBV18 few NA CASSPAGANYGYTF TGTGCCAGCTCACCAGCAGGGGCTAACTATGGCTACACCTTC
TRBJ1-4 TRBV18 many NA CASSPRRADGEKLFF TGTGCCAGCTCACCTCGTCGGGCAGATGGTGAAAAACTGTTTTTT
TRBJ2-1 TRBV7-8 many TRBD2 CASSLDRSGSMFF TGTGCCAGCAGCCTCGATAGAAGCGGGAGTATGTTCTTC
TRBJ2-2 TRBV4-2 NA TRBD2 CASSQDLAGGAGELFF TGTGCCAGCAGCCAAGATCTAGCGGGGGGGGCCGGGGAGCTGTTTTTT
TRBJ2-1 TRBV7-2 few TRBD2 CASSPVAGADNEQFF TGTGCCAGCAGCCCAGTAGCGGGAGCGGACAATGAGCAGTTCTTC
TRBJ2-2 TRBV6-1 many NA CASSFTSLGGHGELFF TGTGCCAGCAGCTTCACGTCGCTCGGGGGGCACGGGGAGCTGTTTTTT
TRBJ1-5 TRBV14 NA NA CASSQVVHPRVLSNQPQHF TGTGCCAGCAGCCAAGTGGTTCATCCTAGGGTTTTAAGCAATCAGCCCCAGCATTTT
TRBJ1-1 TRBV11-3 medium-sized NA CASSLSSTEAFF TGTGCCAGCAGCTTAAGTTCCACTGAAGCTTTCTTT
TRBJ2-3 TRBV5-1 NA NA CASSLGAGTDTQYF TGCGCCAGCAGCTTGGGGGCGGGCACAGATACGCAGTATTTT
TRBJ1-6 TRBV10-2 NA NA CASSGGAQSSYNSPLHF TGCGCCAGCAGTGGGGGGGCCCAGAGCTCCTATAATTCACCCCTCCACTTT
TRBJ2-1 TRBV9 NA TRBD2 CASSVSGSSHNEQFF TGTGCCAGCAGCGTTAGCGGGAGTTCCCACAATGAGCAGTTCTTC
TRBJ2-5 TRBV7-9 NA NA CAMTDQETQYF TGTGCCATGACAGACCAAGAGACCCAGTACTTC
TRBJ1-6 TRBV5-6 NA NA CASSSAGQYYNSPLHF TGTGCCAGCAGCTCCGCCGGACAGTATTATAATTCACCCCTCCACTTT
TRBJ2-7 TRBV2 many NA CASRQQGLQYF TGTGCCAGCAGGCAACAGGGCCTACAGTACTTC
TRBJ1-4 TRBV2 many NA CASIEGKGEKLFF TGTGCCAGCATAGAGGGTAAAGGCGAAAAACTGTTTTTT
TRBJ2-3 TRBV10-1 NA NA CASSERGGPSGDTQYF TGCGCCAGCAGTGAGAGGGGGGGACCTTCTGGAGATACGCAGTATTTT
TRBJ2-1 TRBV7-7 few TRBD2 CASSPRTSGSSSEQFF TGTGCTAGCAGCCCGAGGACTAGCGGGAGCTCGAGTGAGCAGTTCTTC
TRBJ2-1 TRBV12-3/TRBV12-4 many NA CASTRTNNEQFF TGTGCCAGCACCCGGACCAACAATGAGCAGTTCTTC
TRBJ2-3 TRBV29-1 NA NA CSGFGGTQYF TGCAGCGGATTTGGGGGTACGCAGTATTTT